This TCR beta chain derives from a study of CD8 T cells in Susac syndrome. RNA in amounts of 0.5 to 1 ug was reverse transcribed with random hexamers. TCR beta CDR3 was amplified by immunoSEQ multiplex PCR. This amplification extended across 54 Vbeta and 13 Jbeta segments. TCRdb processed the immunoSEQ multiplex PCR reads anew with MiXCR; each CDR3 protein has one entry. This sample yields around 300,000 distinct CDR3 sequences, of which around 91% are seen a single time; roughly 0.17% belongs to the top ten. CDR3 length: 14 residues. Losses at the gene ends were 0 bases for V and 3 bases for J; bases not matched to a gene: 3. Germline CDR1 reads SGHRS; CDR2 reads YFSETQ. TCR beta from blood CD8+ and CD4+ T cells was sequenced. The multiple sclerosis controls consisted of treatment-naive patients with relapsing-remitting disease, either stable or active. TEMRA cells were FACS-enriched, unlike CD8+ and CD4+ T cells, which were negatively isolated.

Material: CD8+ T cells from PBMCs. The chain is built from TRBV5-1 and TRBJ2-7, with 7 positions matching TRBD1. The TCR originated in a human donor with multiple sclerosis. The CDR3 DNA reads TGCGCCAGCAGCTTGGGACAGGGCTACTACGAGCAGTACTTC. Encoded protein: CASSLGQGYYEQYF.